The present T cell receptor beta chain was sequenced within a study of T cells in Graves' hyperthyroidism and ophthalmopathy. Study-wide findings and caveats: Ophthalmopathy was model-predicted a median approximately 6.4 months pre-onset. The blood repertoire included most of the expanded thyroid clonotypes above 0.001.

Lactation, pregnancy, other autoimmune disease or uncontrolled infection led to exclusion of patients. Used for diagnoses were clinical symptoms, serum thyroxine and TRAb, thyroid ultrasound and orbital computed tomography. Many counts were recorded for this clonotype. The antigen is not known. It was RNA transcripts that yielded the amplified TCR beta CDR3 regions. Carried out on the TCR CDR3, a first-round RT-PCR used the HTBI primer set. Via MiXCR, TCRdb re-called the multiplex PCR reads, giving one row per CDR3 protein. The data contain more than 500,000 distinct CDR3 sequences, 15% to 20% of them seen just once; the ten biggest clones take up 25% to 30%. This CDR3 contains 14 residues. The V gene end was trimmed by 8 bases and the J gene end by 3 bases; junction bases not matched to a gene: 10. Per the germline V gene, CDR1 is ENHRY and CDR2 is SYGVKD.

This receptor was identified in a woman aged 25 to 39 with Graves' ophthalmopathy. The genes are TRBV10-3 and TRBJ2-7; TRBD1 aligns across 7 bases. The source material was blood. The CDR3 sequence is CAIQPGTASYEQYF. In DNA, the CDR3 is TGTGCCATCCAACCCGGGACAGCCAGCTACGAGCAGTACTTC.